This T cell receptor beta chain derives from a study of breast tumors, draining lymph nodes, adjacent tissues. V lost 4 bases, J lost 5 bases, and 15 bases lay in between. The CDR3 has 14 amino acids. Germline V lookup: CDR1 DFQATT, CDR2 SNEGSKA (reference sequence). Axillary draining lymph nodes of breast cancer patients supplied the node samples. TCRdb independently ran MiXCR on the multiplex PCR reads; one entry per CDR3 protein. This table holds more than 200,000 distinct CDR3 sequences, roughly 32% found once. This clonotype was seen ten or more times. The rearrangement uses TRBV20-1 and TRBJ1-5, with D maybe TRBD1 (6 bases). Sample: axillary lymph node tissue. This receptor was taken from a female donor with breast cancer. Some clones in this sample may be carry-over from other donors' samples. The CDR3 sequence: CSAKRGARYQPQHF. As DNA, the CDR3 is TGCAGTGCTAAGAGGGGGGCGAGGTATCAGCCCCAGCATTTT.